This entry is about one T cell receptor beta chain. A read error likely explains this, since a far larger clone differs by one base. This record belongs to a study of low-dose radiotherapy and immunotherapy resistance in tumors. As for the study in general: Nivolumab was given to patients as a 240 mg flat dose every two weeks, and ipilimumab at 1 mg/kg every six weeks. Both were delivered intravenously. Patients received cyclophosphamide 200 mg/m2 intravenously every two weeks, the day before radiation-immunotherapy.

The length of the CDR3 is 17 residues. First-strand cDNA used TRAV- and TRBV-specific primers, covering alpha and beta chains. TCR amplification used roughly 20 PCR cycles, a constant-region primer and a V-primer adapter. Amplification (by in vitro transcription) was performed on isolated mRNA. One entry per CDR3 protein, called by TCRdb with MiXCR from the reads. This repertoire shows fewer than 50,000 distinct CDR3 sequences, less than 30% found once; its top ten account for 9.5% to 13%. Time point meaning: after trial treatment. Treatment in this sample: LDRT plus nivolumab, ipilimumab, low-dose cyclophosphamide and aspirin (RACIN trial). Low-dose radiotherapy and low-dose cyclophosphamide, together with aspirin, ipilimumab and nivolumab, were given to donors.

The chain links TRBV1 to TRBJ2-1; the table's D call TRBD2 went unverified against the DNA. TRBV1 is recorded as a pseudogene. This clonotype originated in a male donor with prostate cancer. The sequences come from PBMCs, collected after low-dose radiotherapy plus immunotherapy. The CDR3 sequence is CASRSTCGGGSYNEQFF. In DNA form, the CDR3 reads TGCGCCAGCAGGAGCACGTGCGGGGGGGGCTCCTACAATGAGCAGTTCTTC.